This T cell receptor beta chain stems from a study of T cell responses to AZD1222 COVID-19 vaccine. Sequencing was performed with immunoSEQ multiplex PCR; in TCRdb, only in-frame clones are kept and a portion is missing. The sample contains roughly 77,000 clones, 92% of which appear only once. Study observations and caveats: The donor group comprised mostly white British people and more females; the analysis possibly underestimated clonal diversity.

CDR3 length equals 12 residues. Germline-derived CDR1 and CDR2 are SGHTS and YDEGEE. V lost 6 bases and J 8 bases, leaving 14 bases between the germline ends. About this clone itself: The target antigen is unknown.

This TCR derives from an adult who received the AZD1222 COVID-19 vaccine. V and J are TRBV5-8 and TRBJ1-1; D call uncertain. Sequencing used peripheral blood, obtained 28 days after the second AZD1222 dose. The CDR3 sequence is CASTAWTKEAFF. CDR3 nucleotide sequence: TGTGCCAGCACGGCTTGGACCAAAGAAGCTTTCTTT.